The present TCR beta chain was sequenced within a study of T cells in Graves' hyperthyroidism and ophthalmopathy. There were TCR beta CDR3 regions amplified from RNA transcripts. First-round RT-PCR with HTBI primers amplified the TCR CDR3 region. TCRdb fed the multiplex PCR reads into MiXCR, producing one record per CDR3 protein. The sample gives 300,000 to 500,000 distinct CDR3 sequences, about 14% of which show up once; 25% to 30% is in the top ten. Germline values: CDR1 MGHRA, CDR2 YSYEKL. V was cut by 5 bases and J by 8 bases, with 19 bases left in between. This CDR3 has 16 residues. The sequence derives from a man between 45 and 60 years old with Graves' ophthalmopathy. The genes are TRBV4-1 and TRBJ1-6; maybe TRBD1 (6 bases). The sequenced sample was blood. CDR3 residues: CASSLIDRFLYSPLHF. The CDR3, as DNA: TGCGCCAGCAGCTTAATCGACAGGTTTCTCTATTCACCCCTCCACTTT.